A selection of T cell receptor beta chains follows, all from one sample in a study of a mutant IDH1 vaccine in newly diagnosed glioma. The assay was immunoSEQ multiplex PCR, and TCRdb's table has in-frame clones only and misses some. Of about 110,000 clones in the sample, roughly 90% were seen once. Antigens of these TCRs are unknown. Sequences were derived from PBMCs, sampled from a glioma patient whose treatment included an IDH1 peptide vaccine. These receptors originate from a woman in her forties or fifties with glioma. CDR3s include the opening cysteine and the closing phenylalanine or tryptophan.

V gene: TRBV6-6; J gene: TRBJ2-2; CDR3 protein: CASLPPRRGGELFF
V gene: TRBV15; J gene: TRBJ2-7; CDR3 protein: CATSRGGRGAAREQYF
V gene: TRBV7-9; J gene: TRBJ2-7; CDR3 protein: CASSLAQGRNEQYF
V gene: TRBV6-4; J gene: TRBJ2-2; CDR3 protein: CASRNLANTGELFF
V gene: TRBV12-5; J gene: TRBJ2-2; CDR3 protein: CASGLSRSRDREVAGELFF
V gene: TRBV25-1; J gene: TRBJ2-7; CDR3 protein: CASSAVTGKAGYEQYF
V gene: TRBV19; J gene: TRBJ2-3; CDR3 protein: CASSIDGGTDTQYF
V gene: TRBV9; J gene: TRBJ1-1; CDR3 protein: CASSSGQTNTEAFF
V gene: TRBV30; J gene: TRBJ2-7; CDR3 protein: CAWSPGIGDEQYF
V gene: TRBV30; J gene: TRBJ2-1; CDR3 protein: CAWSVPNGNEQFF
V gene: TRBV5-5; J gene: TRBJ1-2; CDR3 protein: CASSTGGLAIDYGYTF
V gene: TRBV10-3; J gene: TRBJ2-5; CDR3 protein: CAISVRAGVQETQYF
V gene: TRBV11-2; J gene: TRBJ2-5; CDR3 protein: CASSQRTDSRETQYF
V gene: TRBV4-1; J gene: TRBJ2-5; CDR3 protein: CASSQGPSSGKETQYF
V gene: TRBV5-6; J gene: TRBJ2-2; CDR3 protein: CASTIRGLAGNTGELFF
V gene: TRBV18; J gene: TRBJ1-4; CDR3 protein: CASSPGQGNEKLFF
V gene: TRBV10-3; J gene: TRBJ2-5; CDR3 protein: CAISESQGSPRGTQYF
V gene: TRBV10-3; J gene: TRBJ1-4; CDR3 protein: CAISEVTNEKLFF
V gene: TRBV10-3; J gene: TRBJ2-5; CDR3 protein: CATFPGQETQYF
V gene: TRBV6-6; J gene: TRBJ2-2; CDR3 protein: CASSSPTTNTGELFF
V gene: TRBV7-9; J gene: TRBJ1-5; CDR3 protein: CASSPGDQPQHF
V gene: TRBV7-9; J gene: TRBJ2-1; CDR3 protein: CASLSLLQEFF
V gene: TRBV6-1; J gene: TRBJ2-7; CDR3 protein: CASSEEVVWGSSYEQYF